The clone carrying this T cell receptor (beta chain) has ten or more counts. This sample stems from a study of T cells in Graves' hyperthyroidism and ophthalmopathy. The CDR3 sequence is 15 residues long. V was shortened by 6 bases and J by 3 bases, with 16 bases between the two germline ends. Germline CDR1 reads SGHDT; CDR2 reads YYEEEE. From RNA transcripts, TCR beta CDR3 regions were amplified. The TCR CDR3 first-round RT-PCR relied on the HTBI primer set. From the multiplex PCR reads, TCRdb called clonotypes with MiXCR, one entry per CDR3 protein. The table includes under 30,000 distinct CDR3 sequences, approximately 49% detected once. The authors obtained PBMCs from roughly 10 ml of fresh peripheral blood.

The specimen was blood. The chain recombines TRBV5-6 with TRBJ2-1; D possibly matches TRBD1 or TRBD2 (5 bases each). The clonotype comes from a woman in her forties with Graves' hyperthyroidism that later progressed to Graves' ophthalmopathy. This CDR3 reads CASTSTGDVYNEQFF. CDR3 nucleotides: TGTGCCAGCACCAGCACCGGGGACGTCTACAATGAGCAGTTCTTC.